A single sample is the source of the 5 T cell receptor beta chains below, sequenced in a study of cytomegalovirus exposure and HLA in healthy donors. The PCR employed 60 Vbeta primers together with 13 Jbeta primers. Repertoires were generated with immunoSEQ multiplex PCR, while TCRdb's copy carries only in-frame clones and drops some. The data show about 170,000 clones, more than 60% seen once. Material for sequencing was PBMCs. These TCRs come from a woman in her twenties or thirties in good health and CMV-seropositive.

The chain has TRBV5-4 and TRBJ2-1, with 11 nucleotides matching TRBD2. CDR1 is SGHNT and CDR2 is YYREEE in the germline V gene (reference sequence). CDR3 length: 15 amino acids. Trimming removed 2 bases from V and 8 bases from J; junction bases left unmatched: 6. CDR3 sequence (DNA): TGTGCCAGCAGCTTACTACTAGCGGGAGTATATGAGCAGTTCTTC. Encoded protein: CASSLLLAGVYEQFF.

The V and J genes are TRBV7-9 and TRBJ2-3, with 12 bases aligning to TRBD2. V gave up 5 bases and J gave up 3 bases; unmatched junction bases: 9. The CDR3 covers 17 residues. Germline values: CDR1 SEHNR, CDR2 FQNEAQ (reference sequence). The CDR3 spells CASSGRTSGNFTDTQYF. CDR3 DNA sequence: TGTGCCAGCAGCGGCAGGACTAGCGGGAATTTTACAGATACGCAGTATTTT.

This chain uses TRBV10-1 with TRBJ2-1; the match to TRBD1 covers 8 bases. The trim removed 6 bases at V and 3 bases at J, leaving 7 bases unmatched. The CDR3 length is 15 residues. Per germline, CDR1 WNHNN and CDR2 SYGVQD (reference sequence). In DNA, the CDR3 is TGCGCCAGCAGCCTCCGGGACAGGTACTACAATGAGCAGTTCTTC. It is translated as CASSLRDRYYNEQFF.

Only a few counts were recorded for this clone. This chain's CDR3 is CASSPQGGGYTF. In nucleotides, the CDR3 is TGTGCCAGCTCACCCCAGGGTGGTGGCTACACCTTC. The rearrangement joins TRBV18 to TRBJ1-2; a possible D gene is TRBD1 (5 bases). There are 12 residues in the CDR3. Germline assignment: CDR1 KGHSH and CDR2 LQKENI. Trimming removed 3 bases at V and 7 bases at J, with 9 bases between. Filled out from reference TRBV18 and TRBJ1-2, the complete variable domain reads NAGVMQNPRHLVRRRGQEARLRCSPMKGHSHVYWYRQLPEEGLKFMVYLQKENIIDESGMPKERFSAEFPKEGPSILRIQQVVRGDSAAYFCASSPQGGGYTFGSGTRLTVV.

The chain couples TRBV11-2 to TRBJ2-2; 7 nucleotides line up with TRBD2. V gave up 2 bases and J gave up 6 bases; unmatched junction bases: 9. The CDR3 extends over 16 amino acids. CDR1 and CDR2 (germline): SGHAT, FQNNGV. The CDR3: CASSLRLADAAGELFF. The CDR3, as DNA: TGTGCCAGCAGCTTACGACTAGCAGATGCCGCCGGGGAGCTGTTTTTT. The complete variable domain, with remaining parts taken from reference TRBV11-2 and TRBJ2-2, reads EAGVAQSPRYKIIEKRQSVAFWCNPISGHATLYWYQQILGQGPKLLIQFQNNGVVDDSQLPKDRFSAERLKGVDSTLKIQPAKLEDSAVYLCASSLRLADAAGELFFGEGSRLTVL.